The clone carrying this T cell receptor beta chain was counted once. Sequencing used immunoSEQ multiplex PCR; TCRdb keeps in-frame clones, though not all of them. The sample shows 97,000 or so clones, roughly 81% of them seen only once. These data are taken from a study of blood T cell repertoires in COVID-19. This CDR3 region has 12 residues. Germline lookup yields CDR1 MGHDK and CDR2 SYGVNS. V was shortened by 5 bases and J by 1 base, with 4 bases between the two germline ends. This receptor was obtained from a man aged 40-49 years with active or convalescent COVID-19. The source material was peripheral blood. The V and J genes are TRBV25-1 and TRBJ2-3; D call uncertain. This chain's CDR3 is CASSSGTDTQYF. The CDR3 nucleotides read TGTGCCAGCAGTTCAGGCACAGATACGCAGTATTTT. Supplemented by reference TRBV25-1 and TRBJ2-3, the full variable domain reads EADIYQTPRYLVIGTGKKITLECSQTMGHDKMYWYQQDPGMELHLIHYSYGVNSTEKGDLSSESTVSRIRTEHFPLTLESARPSHTSQYLCASSSGTDTQYFGPGTRLTVL.